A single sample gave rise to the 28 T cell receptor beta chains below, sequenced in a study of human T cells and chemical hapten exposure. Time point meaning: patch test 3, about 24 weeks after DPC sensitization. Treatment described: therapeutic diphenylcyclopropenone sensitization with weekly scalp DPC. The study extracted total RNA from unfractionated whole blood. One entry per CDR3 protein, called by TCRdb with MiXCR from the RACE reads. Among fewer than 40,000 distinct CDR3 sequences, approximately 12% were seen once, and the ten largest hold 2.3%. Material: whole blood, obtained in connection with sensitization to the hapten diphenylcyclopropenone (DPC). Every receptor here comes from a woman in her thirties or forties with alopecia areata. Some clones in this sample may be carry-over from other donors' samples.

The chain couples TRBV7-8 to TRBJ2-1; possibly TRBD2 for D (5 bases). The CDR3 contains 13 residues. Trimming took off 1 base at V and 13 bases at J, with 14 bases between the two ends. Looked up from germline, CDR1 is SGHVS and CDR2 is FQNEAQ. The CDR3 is CASSLVEDREQFF. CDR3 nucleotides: TGTGCCAGCAGCTTAGTGGAGGACCGGGAACAGTTCTTC.

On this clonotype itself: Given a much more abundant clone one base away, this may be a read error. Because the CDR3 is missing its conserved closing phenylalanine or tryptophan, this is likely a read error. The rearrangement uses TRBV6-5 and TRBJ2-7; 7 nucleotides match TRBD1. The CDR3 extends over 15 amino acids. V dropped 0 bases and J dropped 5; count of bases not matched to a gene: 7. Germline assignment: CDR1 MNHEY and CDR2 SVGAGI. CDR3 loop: CASSYSIVTGDEQYL. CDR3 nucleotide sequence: TGTGCCAGCAGTTACTCGATCGTAACAGGGGACGAGCAGTACCTC.

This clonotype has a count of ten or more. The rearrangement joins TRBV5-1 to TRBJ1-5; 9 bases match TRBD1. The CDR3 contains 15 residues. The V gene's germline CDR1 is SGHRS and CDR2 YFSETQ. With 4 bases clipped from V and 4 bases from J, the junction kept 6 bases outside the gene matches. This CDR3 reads CASSLGTGINQPQHF. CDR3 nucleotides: TGCGCCAGCAGCCTTGGGACAGGGATTAATCAGCCCCAGCATTTT. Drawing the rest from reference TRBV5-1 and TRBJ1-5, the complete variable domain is KAGVTQTPRYLIKTRGQQVTLSCSPISGHRSVSWYQQTPGQGLQFLFEYFSETQRNKGNFPGRFSGRQFSNSRSEMNVSTLELGDSALYLCASSLGTGINQPQHFGDGTRLSIL.

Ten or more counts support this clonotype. The CDR3 DNA follows: TGTGCCAGCAGCCGAACAAGTAGCTCTGGAAACACCATATATTTT. This sequence encodes CASSRTSSSGNTIYF. The chain combines TRBV6-5 with TRBJ1-3; the D is unclear. V was cut by 6 bases and J by 0 bases, with 12 bases left in between. Germline V gene lookup returns CDR1 MNHEY and CDR2 SVGAGI. The CDR3 length is 15 residues.

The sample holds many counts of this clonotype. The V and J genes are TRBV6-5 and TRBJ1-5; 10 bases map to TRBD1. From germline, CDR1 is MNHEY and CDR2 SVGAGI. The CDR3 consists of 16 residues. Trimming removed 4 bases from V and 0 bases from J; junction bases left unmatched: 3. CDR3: CASSSGTGDSNQPQHF. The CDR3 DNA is TGTGCCAGCAGTTCCGGGACAGGGGATAGCAATCAGCCCCAGCATTTT.

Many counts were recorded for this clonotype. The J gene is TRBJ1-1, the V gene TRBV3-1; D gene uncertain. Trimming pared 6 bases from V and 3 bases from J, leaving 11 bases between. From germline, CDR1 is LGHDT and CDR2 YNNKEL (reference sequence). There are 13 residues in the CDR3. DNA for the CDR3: TGTGCCAGCAGGCCCCCCGGGGACACTGAAGCTTTCTTT. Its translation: CASRPPGDTEAFF. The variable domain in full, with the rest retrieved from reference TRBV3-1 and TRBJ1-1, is DTAVSQTPKYLVTQMGNDKSIKCEQNLGHDTMYWYKQDSKKFLKIMFSYNNKELIINETVPNRFSPKSPDKAHLNLHINSLELGDSAVYFCASRPPGDTEAFFGQGTRLTVV.

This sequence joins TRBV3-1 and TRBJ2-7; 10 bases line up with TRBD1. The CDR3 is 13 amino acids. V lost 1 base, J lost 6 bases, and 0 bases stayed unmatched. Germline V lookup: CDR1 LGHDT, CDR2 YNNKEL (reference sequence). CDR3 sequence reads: CASSQGTGGEQYF. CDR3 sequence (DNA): TGTGCCAGCAGCCAAGGGACAGGGGGCGAGCAGTACTTC.

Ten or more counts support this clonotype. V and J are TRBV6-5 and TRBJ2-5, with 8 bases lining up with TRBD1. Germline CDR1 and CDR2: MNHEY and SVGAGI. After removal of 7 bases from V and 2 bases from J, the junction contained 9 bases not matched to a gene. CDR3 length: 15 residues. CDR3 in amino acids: CASTETGVLQETQYF. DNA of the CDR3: TGTGCCAGCACGGAGACAGGGGTTTTGCAAGAGACCCAGTACTTC.

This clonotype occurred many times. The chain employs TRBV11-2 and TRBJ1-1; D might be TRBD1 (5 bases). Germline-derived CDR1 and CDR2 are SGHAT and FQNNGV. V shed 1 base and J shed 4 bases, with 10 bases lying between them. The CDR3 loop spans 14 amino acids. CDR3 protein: CASSLGPGGTEAFF. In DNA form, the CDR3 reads TGTGCCAGCAGCTTAGGTCCGGGGGGCACTGAAGCTTTCTTT. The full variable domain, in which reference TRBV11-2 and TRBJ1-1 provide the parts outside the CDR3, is EAGVAQSPRYKIIEKRQSVAFWCNPISGHATLYWYQQILGQGPKLLIQFQNNGVVDDSQLPKDRFSAERLKGVDSTLKIQPAKLEDSAVYLCASSLGPGGTEAFFGQGTRLTVV.

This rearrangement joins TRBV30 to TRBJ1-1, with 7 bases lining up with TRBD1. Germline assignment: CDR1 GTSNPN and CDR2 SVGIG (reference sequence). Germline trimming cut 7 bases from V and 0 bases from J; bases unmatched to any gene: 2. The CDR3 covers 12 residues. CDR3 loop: CAYRGMNTEAFF. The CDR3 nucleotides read TGTGCCTACAGGGGCATGAACACTGAAGCTTTCTTT.

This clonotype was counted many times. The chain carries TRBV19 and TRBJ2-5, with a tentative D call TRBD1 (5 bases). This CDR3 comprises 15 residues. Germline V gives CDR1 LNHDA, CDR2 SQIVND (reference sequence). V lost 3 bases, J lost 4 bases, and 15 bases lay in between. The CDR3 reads CASSIPRQGRETQYF. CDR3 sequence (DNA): TGTGCCAGTAGTATCCCGCGGCAGGGAAGAGAGACCCAGTACTTC.

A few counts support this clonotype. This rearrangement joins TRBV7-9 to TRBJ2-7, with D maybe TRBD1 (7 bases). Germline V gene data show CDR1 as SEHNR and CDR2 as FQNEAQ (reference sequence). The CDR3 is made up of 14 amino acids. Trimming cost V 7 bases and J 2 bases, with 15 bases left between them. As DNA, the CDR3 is TGTGCCAGCATTCCTCAGGGGGGACCCTACGAGCAGTACTTC. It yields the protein CASIPQGGPYEQYF.

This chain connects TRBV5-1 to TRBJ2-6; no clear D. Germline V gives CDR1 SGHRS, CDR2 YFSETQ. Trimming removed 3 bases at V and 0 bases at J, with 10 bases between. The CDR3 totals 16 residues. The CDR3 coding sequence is TGCGCCAGCAGCTCGACCCTGAGCTCTGGGGCCAACGTCCTGACTTTC. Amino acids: CASSSTLSSGANVLTF.

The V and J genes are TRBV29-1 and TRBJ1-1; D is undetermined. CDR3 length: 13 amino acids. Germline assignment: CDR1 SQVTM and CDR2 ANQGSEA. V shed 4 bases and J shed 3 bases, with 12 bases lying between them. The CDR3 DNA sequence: TGCAGCGTTGGGAAGTCCCATGACACTGAAGCTTTCTTT. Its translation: CSVGKSHDTEAFF.

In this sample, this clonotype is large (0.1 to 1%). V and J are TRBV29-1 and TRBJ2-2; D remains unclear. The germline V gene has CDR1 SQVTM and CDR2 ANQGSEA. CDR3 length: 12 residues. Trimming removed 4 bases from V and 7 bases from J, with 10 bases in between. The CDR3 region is CSVGVSVGELFF. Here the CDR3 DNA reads TGCAGCGTTGGAGTCTCCGTCGGGGAGCTGTTTTTT.

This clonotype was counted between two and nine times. CDR3 residues: CASSSPTSGGASGGRYF. DNA for the CDR3: TGTGCCAGCAGTTCCCCGACTAGCGGGGGGGCAAGCGGAGGTCGGTACTTC. This rearrangement joins TRBV6-6 to TRBJ2-7; the match to TRBD2 covers 14 bases. V dropped 4 bases and J dropped 12; count of bases not matched to a gene: 17. The CDR3 covers 17 residues. The germline gives CDR1 MNHNY, CDR2 SVGAGI (reference sequence).

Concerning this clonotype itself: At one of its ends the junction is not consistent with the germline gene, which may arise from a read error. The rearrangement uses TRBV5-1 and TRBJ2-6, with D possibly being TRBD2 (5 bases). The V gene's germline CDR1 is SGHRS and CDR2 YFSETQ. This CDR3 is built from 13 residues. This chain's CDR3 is CVSGRSGANVLTF. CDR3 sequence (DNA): TGCGTCAGCGGAAGATCTGGGGCCAACGTCCTGACTTTC.

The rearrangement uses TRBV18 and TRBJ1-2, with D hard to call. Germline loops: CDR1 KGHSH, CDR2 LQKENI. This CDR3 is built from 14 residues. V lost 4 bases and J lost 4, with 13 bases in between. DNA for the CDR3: TGTGCCAGCTCACTGACACAGCTCAGCTATGGCTACACCTTC. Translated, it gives CASSLTQLSYGYTF.

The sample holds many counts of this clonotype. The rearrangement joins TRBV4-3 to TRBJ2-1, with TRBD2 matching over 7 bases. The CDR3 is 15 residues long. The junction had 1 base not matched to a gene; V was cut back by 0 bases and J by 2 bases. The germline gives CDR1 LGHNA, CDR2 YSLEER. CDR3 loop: CASSQDGTTYNEQFF. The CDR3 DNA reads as TGCGCCAGCAGCCAAGATGGGACTACCTACAATGAGCAGTTCTTC.

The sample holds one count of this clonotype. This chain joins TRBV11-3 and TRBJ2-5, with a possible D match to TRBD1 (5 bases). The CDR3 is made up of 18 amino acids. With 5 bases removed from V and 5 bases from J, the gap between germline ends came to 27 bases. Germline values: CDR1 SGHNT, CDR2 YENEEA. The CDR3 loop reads CASSAIPQGAHTLETQYF. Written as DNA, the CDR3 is TGTGCCAGCAGCGCCATCCCCCAAGGGGCCCACACGCTTGAGACCCAGTACTTC.

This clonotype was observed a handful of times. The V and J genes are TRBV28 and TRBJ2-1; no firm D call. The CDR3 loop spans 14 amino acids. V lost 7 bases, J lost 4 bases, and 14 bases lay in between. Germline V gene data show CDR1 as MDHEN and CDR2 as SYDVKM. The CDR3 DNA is TGTGCCAGCACCACTACTCGGTATTACAATGAGCAGTTCTTC. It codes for CASTTTRYYNEQFF.

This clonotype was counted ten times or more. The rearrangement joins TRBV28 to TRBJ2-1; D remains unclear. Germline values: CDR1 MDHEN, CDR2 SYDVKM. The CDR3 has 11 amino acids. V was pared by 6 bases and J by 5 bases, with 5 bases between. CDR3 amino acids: CASSLNNEQFF. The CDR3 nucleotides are TGTGCCAGCAGCCTCAACAATGAGCAGTTCTTC.

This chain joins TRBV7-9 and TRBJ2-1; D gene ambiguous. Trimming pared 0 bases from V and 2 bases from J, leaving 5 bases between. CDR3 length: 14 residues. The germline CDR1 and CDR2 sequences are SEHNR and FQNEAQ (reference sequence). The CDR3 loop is CASSLAWAYNEQFF. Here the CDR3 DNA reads TGTGCCAGCAGCTTAGCGTGGGCCTACAATGAGCAGTTCTTC.

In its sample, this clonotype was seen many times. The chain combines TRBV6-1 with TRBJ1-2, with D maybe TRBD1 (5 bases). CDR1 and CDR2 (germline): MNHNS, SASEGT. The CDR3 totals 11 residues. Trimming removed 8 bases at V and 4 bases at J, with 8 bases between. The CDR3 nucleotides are TGTGCCAGCGGAGGGGTCTATGGCTACACCTTC. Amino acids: CASGGVYGYTF.

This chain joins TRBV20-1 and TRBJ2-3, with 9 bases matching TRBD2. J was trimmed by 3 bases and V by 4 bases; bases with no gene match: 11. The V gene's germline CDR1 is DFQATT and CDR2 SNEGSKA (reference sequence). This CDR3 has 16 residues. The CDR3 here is CSATRAASGITDTQYF. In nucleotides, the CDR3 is TGCAGTGCTACCCGGGCGGCTAGCGGGATAACAGATACGCAGTATTTT.

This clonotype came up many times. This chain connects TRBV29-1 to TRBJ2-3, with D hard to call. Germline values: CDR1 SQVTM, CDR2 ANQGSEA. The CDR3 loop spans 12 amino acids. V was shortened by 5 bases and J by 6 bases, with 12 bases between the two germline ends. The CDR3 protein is CSVYTDGDTQYF. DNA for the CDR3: TGCAGCGTTTACACGGACGGGGATACGCAGTATTTT.

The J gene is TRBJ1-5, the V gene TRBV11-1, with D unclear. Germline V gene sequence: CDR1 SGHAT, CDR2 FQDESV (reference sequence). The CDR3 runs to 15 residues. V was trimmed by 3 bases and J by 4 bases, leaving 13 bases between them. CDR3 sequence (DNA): TGTGCCAGCAGCTTCGGACCTGGAGAGAATCAGCCCCAGCATTTT. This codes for CASSFGPGENQPQHF.

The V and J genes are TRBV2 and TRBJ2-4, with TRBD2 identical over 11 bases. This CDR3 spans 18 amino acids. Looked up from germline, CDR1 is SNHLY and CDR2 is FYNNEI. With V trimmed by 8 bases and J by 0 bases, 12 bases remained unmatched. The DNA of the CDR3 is TGTGCCAGCGGGACCGGGACTAGCGGCCTTGTAGCCAAAAACATTCAGTACTTC. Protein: CASGTGTSGLVAKNIQYF.